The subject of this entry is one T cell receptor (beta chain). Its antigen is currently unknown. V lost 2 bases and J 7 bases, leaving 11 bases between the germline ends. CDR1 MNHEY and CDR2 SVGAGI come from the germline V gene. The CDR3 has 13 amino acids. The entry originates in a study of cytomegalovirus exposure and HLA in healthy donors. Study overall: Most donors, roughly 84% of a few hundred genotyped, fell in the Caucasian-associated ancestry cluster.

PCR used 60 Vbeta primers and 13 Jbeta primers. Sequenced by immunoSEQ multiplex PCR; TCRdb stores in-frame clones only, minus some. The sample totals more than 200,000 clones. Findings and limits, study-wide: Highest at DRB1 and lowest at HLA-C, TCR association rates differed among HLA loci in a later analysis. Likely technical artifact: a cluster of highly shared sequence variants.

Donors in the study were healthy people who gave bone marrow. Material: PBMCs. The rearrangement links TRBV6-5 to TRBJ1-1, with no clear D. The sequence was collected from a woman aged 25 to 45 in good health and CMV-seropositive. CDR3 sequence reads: CASSYPARSEAFF. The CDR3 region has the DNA TGTGCCAGCAGTTACCCGGCTCGGAGTGAAGCTTTCTTT.